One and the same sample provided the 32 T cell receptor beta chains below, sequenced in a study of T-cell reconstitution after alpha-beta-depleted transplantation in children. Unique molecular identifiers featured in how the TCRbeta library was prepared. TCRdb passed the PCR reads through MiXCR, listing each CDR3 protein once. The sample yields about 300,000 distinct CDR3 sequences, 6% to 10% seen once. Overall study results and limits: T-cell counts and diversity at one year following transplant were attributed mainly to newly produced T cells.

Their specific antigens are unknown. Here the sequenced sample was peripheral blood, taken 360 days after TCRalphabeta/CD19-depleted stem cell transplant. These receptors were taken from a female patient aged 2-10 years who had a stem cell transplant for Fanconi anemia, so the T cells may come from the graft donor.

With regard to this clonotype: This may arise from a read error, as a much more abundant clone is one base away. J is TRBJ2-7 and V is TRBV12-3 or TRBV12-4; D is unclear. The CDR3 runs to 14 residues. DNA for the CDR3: TGTGCCTGCAGTTTAAAGGCCAGGCCTTACGAGCAGTACTTC. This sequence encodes CACSLKARPYEQYF.

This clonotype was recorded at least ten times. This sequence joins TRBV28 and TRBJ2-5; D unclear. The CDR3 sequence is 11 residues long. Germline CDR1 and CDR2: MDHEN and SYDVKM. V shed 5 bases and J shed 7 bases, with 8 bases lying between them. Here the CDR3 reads CASSREWTQYF. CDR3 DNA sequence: TGTGCCAGCAGTAGAGAGTGGACCCAGTACTTC.

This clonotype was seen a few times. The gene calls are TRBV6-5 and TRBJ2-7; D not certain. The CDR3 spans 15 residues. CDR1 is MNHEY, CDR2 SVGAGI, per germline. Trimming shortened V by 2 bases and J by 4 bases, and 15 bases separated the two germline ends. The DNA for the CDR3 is TGTGCCAGCAGTTACAGGCAGGCGAACGGATACGAGCAGTACTTC. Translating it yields CASSYRQANGYEQYF.

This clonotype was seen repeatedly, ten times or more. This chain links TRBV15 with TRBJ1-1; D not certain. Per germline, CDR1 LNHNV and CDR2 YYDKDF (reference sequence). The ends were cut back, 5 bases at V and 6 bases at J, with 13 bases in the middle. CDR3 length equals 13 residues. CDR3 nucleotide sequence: TGTGCCACCAGCCTCCTTGGACCACCTGAAGCTTTCTTT. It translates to CATSLLGPPEAFF.

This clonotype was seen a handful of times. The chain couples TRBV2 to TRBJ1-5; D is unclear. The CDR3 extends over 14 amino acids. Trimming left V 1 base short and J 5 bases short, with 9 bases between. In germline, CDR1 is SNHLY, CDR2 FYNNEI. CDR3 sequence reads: CASSEGQNYQPQHF. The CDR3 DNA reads TGTGCCAGCAGTGAAGGGCAGAACTATCAGCCCCAGCATTTT. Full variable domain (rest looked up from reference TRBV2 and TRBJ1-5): EPEVTQTPSHQVTQMGQEVILRCVPISNHLYFYWYRQILGQKVEFLVSFYNNEISEKSEIFDDQFSVERPDGSNFTLKIRSTKLEDSAMYFCASSEGQNYQPQHFGDGTRLSIL.

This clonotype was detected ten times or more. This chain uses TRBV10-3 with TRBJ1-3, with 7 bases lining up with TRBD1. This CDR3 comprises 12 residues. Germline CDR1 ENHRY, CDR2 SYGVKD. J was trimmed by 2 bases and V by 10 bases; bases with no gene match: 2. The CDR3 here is CATGQAGNTIYF. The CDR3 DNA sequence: TGTGCCACCGGACAGGCTGGAAACACCATATATTTT.

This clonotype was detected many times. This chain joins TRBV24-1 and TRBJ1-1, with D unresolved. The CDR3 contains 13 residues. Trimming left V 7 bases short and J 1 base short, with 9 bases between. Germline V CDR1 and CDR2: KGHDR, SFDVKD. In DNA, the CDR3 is TGTGCCACCAGGCGAACAGCGAACACTGAAGCTTTCTTT. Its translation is CATRRTANTEAFF.

Written as DNA, the CDR3 is TGTGCCTGGAGTCCACCTGGGAGCAGACGAGGCTCCTACGAGCAGTACTTC. The encoded protein is CAWSPPGSRRGSYEQYF. This chain joins TRBV30 and TRBJ2-7; D possibly corresponds to TRBD2 (5 bases). This CDR3 is 17 amino acids long. The germline V gene encodes CDR1 GTSNPN and CDR2 SVGIG (reference sequence). With 2 bases removed from V and 0 bases from J, the gap between germline ends came to 20 bases.

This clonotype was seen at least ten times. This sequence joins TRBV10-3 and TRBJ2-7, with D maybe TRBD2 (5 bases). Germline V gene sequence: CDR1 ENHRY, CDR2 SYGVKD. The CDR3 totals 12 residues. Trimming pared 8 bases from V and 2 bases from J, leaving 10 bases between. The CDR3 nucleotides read TGTGCCATCGGCGGGTCTCCCTACGAGCAGTACTTC. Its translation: CAIGGSPYEQYF.

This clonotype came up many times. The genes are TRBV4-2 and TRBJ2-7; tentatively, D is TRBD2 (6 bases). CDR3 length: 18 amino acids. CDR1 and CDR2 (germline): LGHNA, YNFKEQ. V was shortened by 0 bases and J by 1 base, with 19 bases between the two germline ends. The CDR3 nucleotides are TGTGCCAGCAGCCAAGAAGGCGGGAAGGCGGGATTGTCCTACGAGCAGTACTTC. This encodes CASSQEGGKAGLSYEQYF.

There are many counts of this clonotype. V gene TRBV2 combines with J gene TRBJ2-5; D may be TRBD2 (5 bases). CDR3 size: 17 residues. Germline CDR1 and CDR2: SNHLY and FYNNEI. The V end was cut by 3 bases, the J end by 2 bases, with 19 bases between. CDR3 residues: CASSDNPTRSGQETQYF. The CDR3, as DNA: TGTGCCAGCAGTGATAACCCTACTAGGAGCGGTCAAGAGACCCAGTACTTC.

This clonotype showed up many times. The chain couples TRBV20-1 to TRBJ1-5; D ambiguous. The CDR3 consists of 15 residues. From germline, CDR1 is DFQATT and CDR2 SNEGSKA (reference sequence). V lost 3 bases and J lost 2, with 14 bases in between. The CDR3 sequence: CSASRHVGGNQPQHF. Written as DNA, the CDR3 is TGCAGTGCTAGTAGGCATGTTGGAGGCAATCAGCCCCAGCATTTT.

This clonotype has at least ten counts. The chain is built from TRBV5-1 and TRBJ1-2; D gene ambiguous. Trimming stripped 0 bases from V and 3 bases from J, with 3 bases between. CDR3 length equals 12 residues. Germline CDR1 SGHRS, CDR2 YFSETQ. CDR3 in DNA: TGCGCCAGCAGCTTGGGTTACTATGGCTACACCTTC. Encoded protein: CASSLGYYGYTF.

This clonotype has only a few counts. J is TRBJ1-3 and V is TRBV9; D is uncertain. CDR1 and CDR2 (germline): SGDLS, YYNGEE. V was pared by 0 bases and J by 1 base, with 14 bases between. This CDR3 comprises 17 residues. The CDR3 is CASSVDRVTASGNTIYF. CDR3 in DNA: TGTGCCAGCAGCGTAGATAGGGTCACGGCATCTGGAAACACCATATATTTT.

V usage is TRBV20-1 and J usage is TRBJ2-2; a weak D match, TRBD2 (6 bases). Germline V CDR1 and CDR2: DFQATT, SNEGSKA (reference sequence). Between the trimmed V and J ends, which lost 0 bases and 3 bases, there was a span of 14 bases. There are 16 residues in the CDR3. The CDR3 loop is CSARDAGGGDTGELFF. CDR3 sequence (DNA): TGCAGTGCTAGAGACGCAGGAGGAGGGGACACCGGGGAGCTGTTTTTT.

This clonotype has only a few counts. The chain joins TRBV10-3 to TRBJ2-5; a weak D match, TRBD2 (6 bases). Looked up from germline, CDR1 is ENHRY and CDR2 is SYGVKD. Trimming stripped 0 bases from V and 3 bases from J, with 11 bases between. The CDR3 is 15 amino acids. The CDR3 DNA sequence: TGTGCCATCAGTGAGTCGACTAGTTTAAAAGAGACCCAGTACTTC. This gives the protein CAISESTSLKETQYF.

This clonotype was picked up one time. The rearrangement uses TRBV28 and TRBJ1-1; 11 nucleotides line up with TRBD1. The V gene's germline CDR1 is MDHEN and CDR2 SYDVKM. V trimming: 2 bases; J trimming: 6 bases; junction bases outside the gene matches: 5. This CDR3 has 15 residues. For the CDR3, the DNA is TGTGCCAGCAGTTTAGGGACAGGGGGTCCGGCTGAAGCTTTCTTT. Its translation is CASSLGTGGPAEAFF.

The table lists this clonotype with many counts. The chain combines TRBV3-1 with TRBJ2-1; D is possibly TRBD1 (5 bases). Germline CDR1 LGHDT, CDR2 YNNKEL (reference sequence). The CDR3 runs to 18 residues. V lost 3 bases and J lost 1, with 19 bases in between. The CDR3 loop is CASSHDGSLAGSYNEQFF. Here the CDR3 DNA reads TGTGCCAGCAGCCATGATGGGTCATTGGCAGGGTCCTACAATGAGCAGTTCTTC.

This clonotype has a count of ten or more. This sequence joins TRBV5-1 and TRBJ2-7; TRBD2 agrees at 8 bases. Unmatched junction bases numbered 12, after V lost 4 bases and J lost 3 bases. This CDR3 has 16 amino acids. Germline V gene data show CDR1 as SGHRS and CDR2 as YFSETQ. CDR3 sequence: CASSPRDTGGDYEQYF. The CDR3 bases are TGCGCCAGCAGCCCGAGGGACACGGGAGGGGACTACGAGCAGTACTTC.

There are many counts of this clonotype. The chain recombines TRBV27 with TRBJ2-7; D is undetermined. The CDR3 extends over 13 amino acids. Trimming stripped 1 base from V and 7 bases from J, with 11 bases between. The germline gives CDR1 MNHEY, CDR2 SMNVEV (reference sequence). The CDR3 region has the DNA TGTGCCAGCAGTTTATTAGGATCGTGGGAGCAGTACGTC. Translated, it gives CASSLLGSWEQYV.

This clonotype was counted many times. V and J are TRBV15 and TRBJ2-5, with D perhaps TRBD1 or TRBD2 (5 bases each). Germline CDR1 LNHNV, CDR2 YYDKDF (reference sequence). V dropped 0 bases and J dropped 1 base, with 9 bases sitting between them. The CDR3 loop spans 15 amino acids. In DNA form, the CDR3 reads TGTGCCACCAGCAGAGATTCGGGACCCCAAGAGACCCAGTACTTC. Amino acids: CATSRDSGPQETQYF.

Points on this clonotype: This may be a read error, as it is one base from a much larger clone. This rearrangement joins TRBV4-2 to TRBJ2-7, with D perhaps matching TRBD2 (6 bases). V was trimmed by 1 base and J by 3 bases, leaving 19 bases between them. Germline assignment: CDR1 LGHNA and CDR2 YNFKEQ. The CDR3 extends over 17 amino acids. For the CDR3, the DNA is TGTGCCAGCAGCCAAGTTGATGACGGGAGCGGCCTCTACGAGCAGTACTTC. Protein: CASSQVDDGSGLYEQYF.

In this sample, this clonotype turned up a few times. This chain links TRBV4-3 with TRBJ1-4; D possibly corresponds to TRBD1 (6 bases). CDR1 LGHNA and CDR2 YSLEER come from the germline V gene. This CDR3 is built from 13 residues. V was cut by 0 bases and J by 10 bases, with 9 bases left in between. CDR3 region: CASSQEGGGKLFF. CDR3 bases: TGCGCCAGCAGCCAAGAAGGGGGAGGAAAACTGTTTTTT.

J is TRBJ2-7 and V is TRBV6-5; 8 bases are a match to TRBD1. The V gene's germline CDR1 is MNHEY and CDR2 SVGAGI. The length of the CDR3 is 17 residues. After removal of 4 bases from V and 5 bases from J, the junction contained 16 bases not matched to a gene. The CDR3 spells CASSSLSRGQNHNEQYF. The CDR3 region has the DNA TGTGCCAGCAGTTCTCTTTCCAGGGGGCAGAACCACAACGAGCAGTACTTC.

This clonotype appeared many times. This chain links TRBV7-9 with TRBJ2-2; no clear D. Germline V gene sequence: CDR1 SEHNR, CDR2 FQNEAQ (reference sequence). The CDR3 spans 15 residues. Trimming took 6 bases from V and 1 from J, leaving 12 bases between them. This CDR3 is CASRSPQRNTGELFF. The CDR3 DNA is TGTGCCAGCAGATCCCCTCAACGGAACACCGGGGAGCTGTTTTTT.

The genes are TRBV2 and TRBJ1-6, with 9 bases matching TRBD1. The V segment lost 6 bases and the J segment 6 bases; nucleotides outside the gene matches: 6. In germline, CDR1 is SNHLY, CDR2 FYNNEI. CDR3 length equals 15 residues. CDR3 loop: CASSGTGRGNSPLHF. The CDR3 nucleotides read TGTGCCAGCAGCGGGACAGGGAGAGGTAATTCACCCCTCCACTTT.

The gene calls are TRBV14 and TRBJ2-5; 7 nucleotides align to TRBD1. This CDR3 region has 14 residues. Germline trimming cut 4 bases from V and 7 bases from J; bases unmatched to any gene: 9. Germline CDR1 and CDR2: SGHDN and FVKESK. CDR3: CASSRTGVEGTQYF. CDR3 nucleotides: TGTGCCAGCAGCCGGACAGGAGTCGAGGGGACCCAGTACTTC.

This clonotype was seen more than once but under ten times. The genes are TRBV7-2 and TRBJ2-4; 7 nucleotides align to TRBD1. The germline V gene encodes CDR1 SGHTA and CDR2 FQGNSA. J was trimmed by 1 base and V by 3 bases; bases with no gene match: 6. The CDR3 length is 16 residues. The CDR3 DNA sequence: TGTGCCAGCAGCTTCCTTTCGACAGGGGCCAAAAACATTCAGTACTTC. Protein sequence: CASSFLSTGAKNIQYF.

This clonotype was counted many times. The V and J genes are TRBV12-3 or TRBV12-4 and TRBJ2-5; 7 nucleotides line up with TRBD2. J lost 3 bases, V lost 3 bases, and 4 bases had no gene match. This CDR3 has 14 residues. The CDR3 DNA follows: TGTGCCAGCAGTTTTGAGCGGGGTAAAGAGACCCAGTACTTC. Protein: CASSFERGKETQYF.

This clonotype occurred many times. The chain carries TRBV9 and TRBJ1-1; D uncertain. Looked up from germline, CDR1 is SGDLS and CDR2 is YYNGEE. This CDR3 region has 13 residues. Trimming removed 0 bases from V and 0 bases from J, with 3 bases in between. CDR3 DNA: TGTGCCAGCAGCGTAGAACTGAACACTGAAGCTTTCTTT. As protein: CASSVELNTEAFF.

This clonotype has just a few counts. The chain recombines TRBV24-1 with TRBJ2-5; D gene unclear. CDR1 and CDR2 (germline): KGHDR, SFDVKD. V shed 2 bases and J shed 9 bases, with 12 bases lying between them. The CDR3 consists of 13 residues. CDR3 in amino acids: CATSDSDRTAQYF. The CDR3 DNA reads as TGTGCCACCAGTGATTCGGACCGGACGGCCCAGTACTTC.

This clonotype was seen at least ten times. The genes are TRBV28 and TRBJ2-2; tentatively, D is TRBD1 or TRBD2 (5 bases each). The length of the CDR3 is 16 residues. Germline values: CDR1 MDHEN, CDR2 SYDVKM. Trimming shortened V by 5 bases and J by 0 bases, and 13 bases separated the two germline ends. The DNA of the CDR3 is TGTGCCAGCAGTGGGGGTGGTGGGGCGAACACCGGGGAGCTGTTTTTT. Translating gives CASSGGGGANTGELFF. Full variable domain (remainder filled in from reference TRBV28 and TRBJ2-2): DVKVTQSSRYLVKRTGEKVFLECVQDMDHENMFWYRQDPGLGLRLIYFSYDVKMKEKGDIPEGYSVSREKKERFSLILESASTNQTSMYLCASSGGGGANTGELFFGEGSRLTVL.